Sequencing of this T cell receptor (beta chain) was carried out in a study of blood T cell repertoires in COVID-19. Study summary: Samples representing acute and convalescent COVID-19 were sourced from the United States, Italy and Spain. From T cells, B-cell-depleted T cells, or PBMCs came the material, which was cDNA or gDNA.

In the study's own analysis: Reference gene primer amplification in the assay estimated nucleated cell counts. Sequenced by immunoSEQ multiplex PCR; TCRdb stores in-frame clones only, minus some. V and J calls and clone size are given by that table; D and trimming were obtained from the DNA. Of roughly 120,000 clones detected, roughly 80% appear once; the ten largest clones hold roughly 1.5%. This CDR3 is 14 amino acids long. CDR1 MRHNA and CDR2 SNTAGT come from the germline V gene. J was trimmed by 6 bases and V by 6 bases; bases with no gene match: 9. Material for sequencing was peripheral blood. The rearrangement uses TRBV6-4 and TRBJ2-7, with 9 bases that match TRBD1. The TCR comes from a man aged 50-59 years with acute or convalescent COVID-19. Here the CDR3 DNA reads TGTGCCAGCAGCGCCGAGGGACAGGGAAGCGAGCAGTACTTC. This codes for CASSAEGQGSEQYF.